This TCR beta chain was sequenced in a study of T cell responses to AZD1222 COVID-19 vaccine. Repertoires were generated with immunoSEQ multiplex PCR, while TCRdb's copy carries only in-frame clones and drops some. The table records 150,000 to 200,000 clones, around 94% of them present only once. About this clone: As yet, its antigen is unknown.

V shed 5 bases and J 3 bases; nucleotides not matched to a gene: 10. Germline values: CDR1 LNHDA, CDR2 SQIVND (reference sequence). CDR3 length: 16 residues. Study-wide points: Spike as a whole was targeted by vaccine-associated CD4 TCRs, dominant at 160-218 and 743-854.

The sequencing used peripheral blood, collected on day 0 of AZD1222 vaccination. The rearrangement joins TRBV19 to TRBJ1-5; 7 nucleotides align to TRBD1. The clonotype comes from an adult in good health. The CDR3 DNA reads TGTGCCAGTAGTTCAAGACAGGGAGGTAACAATCAGCCCCAGCATTTT. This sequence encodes CASSSRQGGNNQPQHF.